In its sample, the clone carrying this TCR beta chain was seen a few times. The antigen is not known. Isolation recovered at least 7 million PBMCs from every sample. The data belong to a study of blood T cells in healthy people across ages. Looking at the study overall: T cells yielded about one barcoded beta molecule per two cells through template switching.

Regarding the study as a whole: Unsorted PBMC material precluded a definitive naive versus antigen-experienced comparison. Calculation of diversity from one million T cells yielded estimates considered to be underestimates.

A second about 7 to 11 cycle PCR used barcoded and J-beta primers. Each CDR3 protein is one row after TCRdb ran MiXCR on the 5' RACE reads. The table includes around 990,000 distinct CDR3 sequences, approximately 25% detected once. These data were also reused for a study on T cells of mothers and their children.

The sequenced material came from blood. This clonotype originated in a girl aged 2 to 10 in good health.

The CDR3, as DNA: TGTGCCAGCAGTCCCCTTGGGACAGGGGGGGACCAGCCCCAGCATTTT. Its protein product is CASSPLGTGGDQPQHF. The V call is TRBV27, the J call TRBJ1-5; 11 bases match TRBD1. This CDR3 is built from 16 residues. The junction had 10 bases not matched to a gene; V was cut back by 5 bases and J by 7 bases. Germline CDR1 reads MNHEY; CDR2 reads SMNVEV (reference sequence).